The present entry profiles one TCR beta chain with its context. No antigen is known for it. Only in-frame clones appear in the TCRdb table, and some are missing; sequencing was by immunoSEQ multiplex PCR. Of hundreds of thousands of clones detected, 75% to 90% appear once; the ten largest clones hold just over 2.5%. The data were taken from a study of Ad26.COV2.S vaccination and SARS-CoV-2 variants. Study at large: Dosing was one shot or two shots 56 days apart.

Stated treatment: some 20 received Ad26.COV2.S at low or high dose, single or two shots; roughly five received placebo; per-sample allocation not given. Sampling was done on day 63 after the first vaccine or placebo injection. An 18-55-year-old adult in Boston served as donor. The CDR3 sequence is 15 residues long. Germline assignment: CDR1 SGHVS and CDR2 FQNEAQ. Germline trimming cut 5 bases from V and 2 bases from J; bases unmatched to any gene: 7. Notes on the study in general: Placebo recipients and vaccine recipients were similar in non-spike TCR breadth. While placebo recipients had lower spike-specific TCR breadth, vaccine recipients had more.

The receptor was isolated from a person aged 18-65 years who received the Ad26.COV2.S COVID-19 vaccine or a placebo. The chain is built from TRBV7-8 and TRBJ2-3; 7 bases align to TRBD2. Sequencing was performed on peripheral blood, taken in a trial of Ad26.COV2.S vaccine versus placebo. CDR3 sequence: CASSRTGGDTDTQYF. For the CDR3, the DNA is TGTGCCAGCAGCCGGACTGGGGGGGACACAGATACGCAGTATTTT.